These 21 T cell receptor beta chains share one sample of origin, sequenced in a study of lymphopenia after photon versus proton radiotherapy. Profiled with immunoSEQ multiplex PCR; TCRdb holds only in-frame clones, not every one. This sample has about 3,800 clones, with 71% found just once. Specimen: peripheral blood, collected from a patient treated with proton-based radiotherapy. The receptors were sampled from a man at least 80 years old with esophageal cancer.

CDR3: CASSDPQPQYF. The DNA of the CDR3 is TGTGCCAGCAGTGATCCGCAGCCTCAGTACTTC. The J gene is TRBJ2-7, the V gene TRBV2; no clear D. Germline V lookup: CDR1 SNHLY, CDR2 FYNNEI. Trimming left V 3 bases short and J 10 bases short, with 10 bases between. The CDR3 is 11 residues long.

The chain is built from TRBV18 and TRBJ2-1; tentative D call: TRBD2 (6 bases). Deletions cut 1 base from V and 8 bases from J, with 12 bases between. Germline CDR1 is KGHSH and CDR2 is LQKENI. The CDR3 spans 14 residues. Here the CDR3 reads CASSPQEGKDEQFF. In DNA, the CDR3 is TGTGCCAGCTCACCACAGGAGGGGAAGGATGAGCAGTTCTTC.

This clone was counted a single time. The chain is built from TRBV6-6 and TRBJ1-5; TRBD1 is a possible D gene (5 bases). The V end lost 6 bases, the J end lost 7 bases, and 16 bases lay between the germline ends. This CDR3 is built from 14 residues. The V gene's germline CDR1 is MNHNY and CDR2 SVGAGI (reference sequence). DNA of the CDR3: TGTGCCAGCAGAACTGGACCGAAGGGGCAGCCCCAGCATTTT. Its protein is CASRTGPKGQPQHF.

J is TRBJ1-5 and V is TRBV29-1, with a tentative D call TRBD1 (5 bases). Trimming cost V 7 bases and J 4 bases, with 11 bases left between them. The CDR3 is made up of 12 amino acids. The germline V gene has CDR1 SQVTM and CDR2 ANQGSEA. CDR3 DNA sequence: TGCAGCGCCGGTCACAGGAATCAGCCCCAGCATTTT. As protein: CSAGHRNQPQHF.

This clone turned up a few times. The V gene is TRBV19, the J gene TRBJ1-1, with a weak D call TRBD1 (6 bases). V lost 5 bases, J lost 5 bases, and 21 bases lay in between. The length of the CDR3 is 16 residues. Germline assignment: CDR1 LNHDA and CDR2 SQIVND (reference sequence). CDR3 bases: TGTGCCAGTAGTCCCTATTTCGCAGGGGTACGGACTGAAGCTTTCTTT. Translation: CASSPYFAGVRTEAFF.

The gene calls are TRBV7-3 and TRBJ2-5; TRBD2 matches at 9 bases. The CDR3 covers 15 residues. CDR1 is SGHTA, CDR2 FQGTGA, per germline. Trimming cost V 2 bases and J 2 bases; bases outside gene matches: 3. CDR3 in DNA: TGTGCCAGCAGCTTACAGCGGGGGGAACAAGAGACCCAGTACTTC. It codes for CASSLQRGEQETQYF.

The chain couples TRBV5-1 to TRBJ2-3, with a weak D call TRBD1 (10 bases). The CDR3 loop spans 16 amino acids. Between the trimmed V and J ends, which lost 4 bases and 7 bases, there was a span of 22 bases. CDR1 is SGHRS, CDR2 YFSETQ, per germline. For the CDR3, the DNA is TGCGCCAGCAGCCAGACAGGGGGCGCGGGAGGGAATACGCAGTATTTT. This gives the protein CASSQTGGAGGNTQYF.

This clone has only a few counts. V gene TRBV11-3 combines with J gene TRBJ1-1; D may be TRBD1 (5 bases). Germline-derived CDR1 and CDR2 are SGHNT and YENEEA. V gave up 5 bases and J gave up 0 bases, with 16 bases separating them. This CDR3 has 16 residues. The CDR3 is CASSPPGTYMNTEAFF. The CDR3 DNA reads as TGTGCCAGCAGCCCTCCCGGGACTTACATGAACACTGAAGCTTTCTTT.

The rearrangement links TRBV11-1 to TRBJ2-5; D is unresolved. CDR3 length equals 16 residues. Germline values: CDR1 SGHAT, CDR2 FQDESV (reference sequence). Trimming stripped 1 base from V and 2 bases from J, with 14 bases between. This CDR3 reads CASSLVDSSAQETQYF. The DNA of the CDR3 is TGTGCCAGCAGCTTAGTCGATTCGTCGGCTCAAGAGACCCAGTACTTC.

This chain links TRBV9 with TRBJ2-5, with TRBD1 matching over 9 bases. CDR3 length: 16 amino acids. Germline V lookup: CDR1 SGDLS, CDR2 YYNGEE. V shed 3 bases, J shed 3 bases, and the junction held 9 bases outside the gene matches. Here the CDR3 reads CASSGHRDRVEETQYF. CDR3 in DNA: TGTGCCAGCAGCGGACACCGGGACAGGGTTGAAGAGACCCAGTACTTC.

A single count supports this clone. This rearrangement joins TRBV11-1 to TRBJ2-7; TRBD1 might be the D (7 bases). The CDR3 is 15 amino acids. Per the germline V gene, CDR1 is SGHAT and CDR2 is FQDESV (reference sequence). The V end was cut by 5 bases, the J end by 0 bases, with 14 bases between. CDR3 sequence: CASSLGGQSSYEQYF. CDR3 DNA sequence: TGTGCCAGCAGCCTCGGGGGACAGTCCTCCTACGAGCAGTACTTC.

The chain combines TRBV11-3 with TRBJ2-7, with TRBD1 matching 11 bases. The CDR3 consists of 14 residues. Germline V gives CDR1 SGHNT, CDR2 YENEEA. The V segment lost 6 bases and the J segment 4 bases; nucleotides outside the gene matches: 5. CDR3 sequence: CASRGTGGTYEQYF. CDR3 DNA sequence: TGTGCCAGCAGGGGGACAGGGGGAACTTACGAGCAGTACTTC.

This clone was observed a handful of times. The CDR3 spells CASSFGPMAEAFF. CDR3 nucleotide sequence: TGCGCCAGCAGCTTTGGCCCCATGGCTGAAGCTTTCTTT. The chain is built from TRBV5-1 and TRBJ1-1; D remains unclear. In germline, CDR1 is SGHRS, CDR2 YFSETQ. The CDR3 runs to 13 residues. V lost 2 bases and J lost 6, with 11 bases in between.

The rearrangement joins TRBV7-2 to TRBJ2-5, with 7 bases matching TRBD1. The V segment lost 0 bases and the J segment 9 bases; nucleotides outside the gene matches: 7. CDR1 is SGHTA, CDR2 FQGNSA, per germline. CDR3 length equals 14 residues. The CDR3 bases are TGTGCCAGCAGCTTAGCGAGGGGGCCTGCGCCCCAGTACTTC. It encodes CASSLARGPAPQYF.

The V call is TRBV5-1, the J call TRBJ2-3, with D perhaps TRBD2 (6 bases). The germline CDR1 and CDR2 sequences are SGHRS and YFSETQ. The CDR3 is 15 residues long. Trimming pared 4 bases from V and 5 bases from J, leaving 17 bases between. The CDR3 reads CASSGSGTQGDTQYF. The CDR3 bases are TGCGCCAGCAGCGGTAGTGGGACTCAAGGAGATACGCAGTATTTT. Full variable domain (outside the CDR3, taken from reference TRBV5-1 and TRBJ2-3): KAGVTQTPRYLIKTRGQQVTLSCSPISGHRSVSWYQQTPGQGLQFLFEYFSETQRNKGNFPGRFSGRQFSNSRSEMNVSTLELGDSALYLCASSGSGTQGDTQYFGPGTRLTVL.

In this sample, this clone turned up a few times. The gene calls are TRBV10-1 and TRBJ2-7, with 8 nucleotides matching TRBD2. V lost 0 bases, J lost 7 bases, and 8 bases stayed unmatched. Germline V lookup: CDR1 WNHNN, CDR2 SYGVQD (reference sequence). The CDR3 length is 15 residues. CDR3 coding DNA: TGCGCCAGCAGTGAGTCCGGGGGGGGTCCGCGGGAGCAGTACTTC. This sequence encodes CASSESGGGPREQYF.

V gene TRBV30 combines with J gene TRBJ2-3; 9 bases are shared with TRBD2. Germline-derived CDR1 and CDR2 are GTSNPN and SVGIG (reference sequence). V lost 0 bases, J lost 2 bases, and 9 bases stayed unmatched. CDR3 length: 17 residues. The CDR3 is CAWSVAGGRSFTDTQYF. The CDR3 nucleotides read TGTGCCTGGAGTGTAGCGGGGGGCCGTTCCTTCACAGATACGCAGTATTTT.

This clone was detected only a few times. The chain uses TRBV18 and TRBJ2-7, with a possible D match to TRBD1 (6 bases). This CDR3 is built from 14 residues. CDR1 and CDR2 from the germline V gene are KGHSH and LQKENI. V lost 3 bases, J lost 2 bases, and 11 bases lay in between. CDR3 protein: CASSPRQGTYEQYF. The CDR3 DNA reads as TGTGCCAGCTCACCCCGCCAGGGGACCTACGAGCAGTACTTC.

The CDR3 loop reads CASSLRKGQETQYF. The CDR3 DNA reads TGTGCCAGCAGCTTGCGGAAAGGGCAAGAGACCCAGTACTTC. This chain links TRBV11-2 with TRBJ2-5; D is uncertain. The CDR3 runs to 14 residues. The V end was cut by 3 bases, the J end by 2 bases, with 10 bases between. Germline CDR1 reads SGHAT; CDR2 reads FQNNGV.

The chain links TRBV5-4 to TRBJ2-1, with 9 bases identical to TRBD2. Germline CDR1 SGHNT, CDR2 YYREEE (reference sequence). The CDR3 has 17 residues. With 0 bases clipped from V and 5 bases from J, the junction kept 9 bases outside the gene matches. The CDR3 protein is CASSLGVGGGVNNEQFF. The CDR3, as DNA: TGTGCCAGCAGCTTGGGCGTCGGCGGGGGGGTTAACAATGAGCAGTTCTTC.

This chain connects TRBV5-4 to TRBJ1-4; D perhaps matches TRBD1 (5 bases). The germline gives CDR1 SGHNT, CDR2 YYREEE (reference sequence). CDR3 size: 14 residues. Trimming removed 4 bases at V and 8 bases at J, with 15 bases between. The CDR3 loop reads CASSRHTGREKLFF. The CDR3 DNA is TGTGCCAGCAGCCGTCATACAGGACGGGAAAAACTGTTTTTT.